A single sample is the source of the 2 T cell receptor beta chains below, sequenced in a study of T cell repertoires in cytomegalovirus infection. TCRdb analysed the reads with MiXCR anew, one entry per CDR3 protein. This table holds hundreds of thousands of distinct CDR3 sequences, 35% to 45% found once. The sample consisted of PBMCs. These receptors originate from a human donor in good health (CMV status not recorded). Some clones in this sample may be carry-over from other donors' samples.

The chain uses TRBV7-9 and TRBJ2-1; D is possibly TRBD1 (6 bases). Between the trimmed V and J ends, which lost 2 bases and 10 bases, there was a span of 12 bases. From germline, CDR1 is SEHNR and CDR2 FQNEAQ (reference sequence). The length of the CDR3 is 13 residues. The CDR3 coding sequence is TGTGCCAGCAGCTTATACAGGGAAGGGGAGCAGTTCTTC. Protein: CASSLYREGEQFF.

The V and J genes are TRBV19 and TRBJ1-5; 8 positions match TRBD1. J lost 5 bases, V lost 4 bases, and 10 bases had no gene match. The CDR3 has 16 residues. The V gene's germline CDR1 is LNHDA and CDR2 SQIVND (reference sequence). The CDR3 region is CASSTRTGPGYQPQHF. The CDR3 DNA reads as TGTGCCAGTAGTACCCGGACAGGGCCAGGGTATCAGCCCCAGCATTTT.